The T cell receptor beta chain described here comes from a study of tumor-infiltrating lymphocytes in primary liver carcinoma. Study-level background: Male and female patients aged 30 to 69 years made up the cohort. Stage T1-T3 N0M0 tumors measured about 4.2 to 10 cm at most. Study-wide findings and caveats: Whereas tumor region pairs overlapped more, tumor-adjacent and tumor-blood pairs overlapped less.

TCR beta cDNA came from roughly 550 ng total RNA, primed with a constant-region primer. Modified slightly, ARM-PCR produced TCR beta libraries over three nested multiplex PCR rounds. In the first two PCR rounds, TRBV1-TRBV30 forward primers were paired with a C-beta reverse primer, and each round lasted about 10 cycles. MiXCR was run by TCRdb on the multiplex PCR reads, yielding one entry per CDR3 protein. The sample has hundreds of thousands of distinct CDR3 sequences; nearly 60% are singletons. CDR3 length: 16 residues. From germline, CDR1 is PRHDT and CDR2 FYEKMQ (reference sequence). Germline DNA was also extracted, with blood RNA taken from unsorted whole blood. Blood samples of around 4 milliliters were drawn preoperatively. Concerning this clonotype itself: Its antigen is unknown. The germline gene is not matched at one end of the junction; a read error may be the cause.

The specimen was peripheral blood. The clonotype originates from a woman in her twenties or thirties with primary liver carcinoma and hepatitis B virus infection. V usage is TRBV13 and J usage is TRBJ2-2; TRBD2 is a possible D gene (5 bases). The CDR3 nucleotides read TGTGCCAGCAGCTTAGGTGGGCACCAGAACACCGGGGAGCGGTTTTTT. It translates to CASSLGGHQNTGERFF.